Ten or more counts support the clone carrying this T cell receptor beta chain. The antigen is unknown. This entry belongs to a study of T cell repertoires in cytomegalovirus infection. Study-level background: HLA-B-restricted CMV epitopes that are well studied, plus recently identified HLA-C-restricted ones, were used by the study. Shared public TCR beta signatures pointed to both CMV infection and a matching HLA type.

The CDR3 runs to 12 residues. V dropped 3 bases and J dropped 1 base, with 3 bases sitting between them. The germline V gene has CDR1 MDHEN and CDR2 SYDVKM. TCRdb called the reads again in MiXCR, with one record for every CDR3 protein. The sample contains about 400,000 distinct CDR3 sequences, about 35% of which appear only once. This TCR derives from a human donor in good health (CMV status not recorded). Some clones in this sample may be carry-over from other donors' samples. This material consisted of cultured PBMCs, taken from culture after CMV antigen stimulation. The chain combines TRBV28 with TRBJ1-1; D unclear. CDR3 loop: CASSFPNTEAFF. The CDR3 DNA sequence: TGTGCCAGCAGTTTTCCGAACACTGAAGCTTTCTTT.